Shown below are 26 T cell receptor beta chains from a single sample sequenced in a study of T cells in tumors after PD-1 blockade. Assay: immunoSEQ multiplex PCR; the TCRdb copy retains only in-frame clones and omits some. The profile shows approximately 30,000 clones, approximately 73% of them singletons. This specimen consisted of PBMCs, obtained after anti-PD-1 treatment. These receptors originate from a human donor with basal cell carcinoma.

The V and J genes are TRBV4-3 and TRBJ2-3; the match to TRBD1 covers 8 bases. CDR1 is LGHNA and CDR2 is YSLEER in the germline V gene. Trimming cost V 5 bases and J 4 bases; bases outside gene matches: 5. The CDR3 is 14 amino acids. The CDR3 protein is CASSFGQGADTQYF. The CDR3, as DNA: TGCGCCAGCAGCTTTGGACAGGGCGCAGATACGCAGTATTTT.

The CDR3 region is CASSDRGGLYEQYF. The CDR3 region has the DNA TGCGCCAGCTCGGACCGGGGGGGCCTCTACGAGCAGTACTTC. The genes are TRBV5-1 and TRBJ2-7; TRBD2 matches at 8 bases. The V segment lost 7 bases and the J segment 3 bases; nucleotides outside the gene matches: 9. CDR1 and CDR2 from the germline V gene are SGHRS and YFSETQ. This CDR3 spans 14 amino acids. The complete variable domain, with remaining parts taken from reference TRBV5-1 and TRBJ2-7, reads KAGVTQTPRYLIKTRGQQVTLSCSPISGHRSVSWYQQTPGQGLQFLFEYFSETQRNKGNFPGRFSGRQFSNSRSEMNVSTLELGDSALYLCASSDRGGLYEQYFGPGTRLTVT.

The chain links TRBV10-3 to TRBJ1-2, with D tentatively TRBD1 (5 bases). CDR3 length: 14 residues. Germline V gene data show CDR1 as ENHRY and CDR2 as SYGVKD. V lost 0 bases, J lost 7 bases, and 12 bases lay in between. The CDR3 DNA follows: TGTGCCATCAGTGAGTCGAGCAGGGCAGGTGGCTACACCTTC. Amino acids: CAISESSRAGGYTF.

This clone has only a few counts. The rearrangement joins TRBV9 to TRBJ2-2, with 7 bases matching TRBD1. Germline-derived CDR1 and CDR2 are SGDLS and YYNGEE. This CDR3 spans 15 amino acids. Germline trimming cut 4 bases from V and 0 bases from J; bases unmatched to any gene: 3. The CDR3 region has the DNA TGTGCCAGCAGCTGGGGACAGACGAACACCGGGGAGCTGTTTTTT. This encodes CASSWGQTNTGELFF.

The CDR3 nucleotides are TGTGCCAGCAGCACCCGCGGGGGGCCCGCCGGGGAGCTGTTTTTT. Translating gives CASSTRGGPAGELFF. The chain has TRBV7-9 and TRBJ2-2; 8 nucleotides match TRBD2. Germline CDR1 and CDR2: SEHNR and FQNEAQ (reference sequence). The CDR3 contains 15 residues. V shed 5 bases and J 6 bases; nucleotides not matched to a gene: 8.

This clone has a handful of counts. The chain couples TRBV28 to TRBJ2-7, with 7 bases matching TRBD2. V lost 5 bases and J lost 6; bases outside the gene matches: 10. The CDR3 length is 14 residues. Germline-derived CDR1 and CDR2 are MDHEN and SYDVKM. For the CDR3, the DNA is TGTGCCAGCAGTCCCGGGGGGAGCGGGCCCGAGCAGTACTTC. Translated: CASSPGGSGPEQYF.

This clone was found a few times. The chain combines TRBV30 with TRBJ1-1; 8 nucleotides align to TRBD1. The CDR3 sequence is 12 residues long. With V trimmed by 1 base and J by 7 bases, 2 bases remained unmatched. Germline V CDR1 and CDR2: GTSNPN, SVGIG (reference sequence). The CDR3 protein is CAWSGDRIEAFF. CDR3 coding DNA: TGTGCCTGGAGTGGGGACAGGATTGAAGCTTTCTTT.

V is TRBV12-3 or TRBV12-4 and J is TRBJ2-5; 7 nucleotides line up with TRBD1. The V and J ends lost 7 bases and 7 bases, in that order; junction bases with no gene match: 9. This CDR3 contains 13 residues. The CDR3 sequence is CASTRDRDGTQYF. For the CDR3, the DNA is TGTGCCAGCACCCGAGACAGGGATGGGACCCAGTACTTC.

The chain combines TRBV14 with TRBJ2-3; D not resolved. Per germline, CDR1 SGHDN and CDR2 FVKESK. V was pared by 2 bases and J by 0 bases, with 9 bases between. The CDR3 is 15 residues long. Here the CDR3 DNA reads TGTGCCAGCAGCCAATCTGGGTTTAGCACAGATACGCAGTATTTT. This encodes CASSQSGFSTDTQYF.

The rearrangement joins TRBV30 to TRBJ1-5; a weak D match, TRBD1 (5 bases). This CDR3 contains 16 residues. The germline V gene has CDR1 GTSNPN and CDR2 SVGIG (reference sequence). The V end was cut by 1 base, the J end by 6 bases, with 19 bases between. The CDR3 reads CAWSEISAAGSQPQHF. The CDR3 region has the DNA TGTGCCTGGAGTGAGATTTCCGCGGCAGGGAGTCAGCCCCAGCATTTT.

This clone occurred once. The V gene is TRBV6-5, the J gene TRBJ2-1; D is unresolved. From germline, CDR1 is MNHEY and CDR2 SVGAGI. Trimming took off 5 bases at V and 2 bases at J, with 7 bases between the two ends. The CDR3 extends over 13 amino acids. CDR3 DNA sequence: TGTGCCAGCAGTCTCCGGGCCTACAATGAGCAGTTCTTC. It translates to CASSLRAYNEQFF.

The V call is TRBV19, the J call TRBJ1-5; no firm D call. V was pared by 3 bases and J by 0 bases, with 15 bases between. The CDR3 has 17 amino acids. Germline assignment: CDR1 LNHDA and CDR2 SQIVND (reference sequence). CDR3 nucleotide sequence: TGTGCCAGTAGTATTCCGGTGGGGTCCCTTAGCAATCAGCCCCAGCATTTT. Amino acid sequence: CASSIPVGSLSNQPQHF.

The chain couples TRBV7-8 to TRBJ1-4; no definite D call. The CDR3 spans 15 residues. Germline loops: CDR1 SGHVS, CDR2 FQNEAQ. Trimming took 6 bases from V and 4 from J, leaving 15 bases between them. CDR3 amino acids: CASSFRRTGNEKLFF. CDR3 nucleotide sequence: TGTGCCAGCAGTTTTCGACGGACCGGTAATGAAAAACTGTTTTTT.

This chain uses TRBV5-4 with TRBJ2-7; 11 nucleotides line up with TRBD2. This CDR3 has 14 amino acids. Trimming removed 6 bases from V and 7 bases from J; junction bases left unmatched: 9. CDR1 is SGHNT and CDR2 is YYREEE in the germline V gene (reference sequence). The CDR3 DNA reads TGTGCCAGCAAAGAGACTAGCGGGGCGGGGGAGCAGTACTTC. Translation gives CASKETSGAGEQYF.

This chain uses TRBV27 with TRBJ1-3, with no clear D. Germline-derived CDR1 and CDR2 are MNHEY and SMNVEV (reference sequence). The CDR3 length is 16 residues. Trimming cost V 3 bases and J 11 bases, with 23 bases left between them. The CDR3 nucleotides read TGTGCCAGCAGTTTTAAAGGGCGTGGGGTCCCTTTTCCCATATATTTT. Amino acids: CASSFKGRGVPFPIYF.

Only a few counts were recorded for this clone. The V and J genes are TRBV5-1 and TRBJ2-7; 11 bases match TRBD1. V lost 5 bases, J lost 2 bases, and 9 bases stayed unmatched. The CDR3 runs 16 residues. Germline CDR1 and CDR2: SGHRS and YFSETQ. Here the CDR3 reads CASSPDRDRGTYEQYF. As DNA, the CDR3 is TGCGCCAGCAGTCCGGACCGGGACAGGGGGACCTACGAGCAGTACTTC.

This chain links TRBV9 with TRBJ2-3; the D gene is possibly TRBD2 (6 bases). The CDR3 is 16 residues long. V dropped 0 bases and J dropped 5 bases, with 16 bases sitting between them. Germline lookup yields CDR1 SGDLS and CDR2 YYNGEE. Written as DNA, the CDR3 is TGTGCCAGCAGCGTAGGTACTAGCCTCGGAGTAGATACGCAGTATTTT. It is translated as CASSVGTSLGVDTQYF.

This clone was recorded many times. The CDR3 coding sequence is TGTGCCAGCAGATACAGGGACCCCACAGATACGCAGTATTTT. Protein sequence: CASRYRDPTDTQYF. This sequence joins TRBV9 and TRBJ2-3, with a possible D match to TRBD1 (6 bases). Deletions cut 5 bases from V and 2 bases from J, with 12 bases between. The CDR3 length is 14 residues. Germline V gene data show CDR1 as SGDLS and CDR2 as YYNGEE.

The V gene is TRBV7-9, the J gene TRBJ1-4, with TRBD1 as a possible D gene (5 bases). The V end lost 1 base, the J end lost 8 bases, and 11 bases lay between the germline ends. There are 14 residues in the CDR3. The germline CDR1 and CDR2 sequences are SEHNR and FQNEAQ (reference sequence). Written as DNA, the CDR3 is TGTGCCAGCAGCTTAGGAGGGGTAGGCGAAAAACTGTTTTTT. Its protein product is CASSLGGVGEKLFF.

V gene TRBV21-1 combines with J gene TRBJ1-5. TRBV21-1 is reported as a pseudogene. This CDR3 spans 16 amino acids. The CDR3 nucleotides are TGTGCCAGCAGCAAAGCTGCACGGGATAGCAATCAGCCCCAGCATTTT. It yields the protein CASSKAARDSNQPQHF.

This clone was observed a handful of times. V is TRBV5-4 and J is TRBJ2-5, with a possible D match to TRBD1 (6 bases). CDR3 size: 13 residues. V gave up 3 bases and J gave up 5 bases, with 11 bases separating them. CDR1 SGHNT and CDR2 YYREEE come from the germline V gene (reference sequence). This CDR3 reads CASSSQGWETQYF. CDR3 DNA sequence: TGTGCCAGCAGCTCACAGGGTTGGGAGACCCAGTACTTC.

The gene calls are TRBV7-8 and TRBJ2-5, with D uncertain. The CDR3 runs 12 residues. The ends were cut back, 5 bases at V and 5 bases at J, with 9 bases in the middle. Germline CDR1 is SGHVS and CDR2 is FQNEAQ. The chain's CDR3 is CASSQSEETQYF. CDR3 nucleotides: TGTGCCAGCAGCCAGAGCGAGGAGACCCAGTACTTC.

This clone was picked up a small number of times. The V and J genes are TRBV27 and TRBJ2-7; 13 bases align to TRBD2. The germline V gene has CDR1 MNHEY and CDR2 SMNVEV (reference sequence). J was trimmed by 5 bases and V by 5 bases; bases with no gene match: 6. This CDR3 comprises 15 residues. The CDR3 is CASSRTSGRTNEQYF. CDR3 DNA: TGTGCCAGCAGTAGGACTAGCGGGAGAACCAACGAGCAGTACTTC.

The chain couples TRBV7-9 to TRBJ2-1; 8 bases are a match to TRBD1. Unmatched junction bases numbered 7, after V lost 5 bases and J lost 7 bases. The CDR3 covers 14 residues. CDR1 is SEHNR, CDR2 FQNEAQ, per germline (reference sequence). The CDR3 reads CASSAATGVNEQFF. Written as DNA, the CDR3 is TGTGCCAGCAGCGCCGCGACAGGGGTGAATGAGCAGTTCTTC.

The chain combines TRBV5-1 with TRBJ2-5; D remains unclear. The CDR3 has 13 residues. The germline CDR1 and CDR2 sequences are SGHRS and YFSETQ. The V end lost 5 bases, the J end lost 5 bases, and 13 bases lay between the germline ends. The CDR3 DNA reads as TGCGCCAGCAGTAGGGCCTATGGGGAGACCCAGTACTTC. Translated, it gives CASSRAYGETQYF.

The J gene is TRBJ2-1, the V gene TRBV6-1; 8 bases align to TRBD2. The CDR3 extends over 17 amino acids. Germline lookup yields CDR1 MNHNS and CDR2 SASEGT. V lost 3 bases to trimming and J lost 6 bases; unmatched junction nucleotides: 13. The CDR3 DNA sequence: TGTGCCAGCAGTGAGCATTGGGGACTAGACACTCGCAATGAGCAGTTCTTC. Translated: CASSEHWGLDTRNEQFF.